There are many counts of the clone carrying this TCR beta chain. Its antigen remains unidentified. V lost 6 bases and J 0 bases, leaving 11 bases between the germline ends. Germline V gene lookup returns CDR1 DFQATT and CDR2 SNEGSKA (reference sequence). The CDR3 sequence is 14 residues long. Source study methods: The authors used CDR3 differences across clinicopathological groups to build a distant-metastasis classifier for papillary thyroid cancer. Through MiXCR, TCRdb re-clonotyped the PCR reads. These V and J calls rely on TCRdb rather than the paper's analysis. The table records about 69,000 clones, around 14% of them present only once. The source of the sample is a study of metastatic and nonmetastatic thyroid tumors. Study-level background: Both malignant and benign thyroid patients supplied peripheral blood and tumor or nodule tissue samples, across which the repertoires of these patients were then compared. Broader study findings: In both blood and tumor samples, TCR beta diversity was reported significantly higher for malignant than benign nodules.

Not a single patient had been given any form of treatment at any point before undergoing thyroid surgery. The TCR originated in a male donor with papillary thyroid cancer or a benign thyroid nodule (not recorded which). Some clones in this sample may be carry-over from other donors' samples. The chain is built from TRBV20-1 and TRBJ2-2; D not resolved. Sequencing used blood. CDR3 sequence: CSAPVIANTGELFF. The CDR3 nucleotides read TGCAGTGCCCCGGTAATCGCGAACACCGGGGAGCTGTTTTTT.